This T cell receptor beta chain appears in the sequencing data of a study of blood T cell repertoires in COVID-19 (dated by TCRdb to 2018 to 2021). Context from the whole study: Samples covering the acute and convalescent phases of COVID-19 were provided by collaborators in the United States, Italy and Spain. Subjects who had been exposed to COVID-19, were actively infected with it, or had recovered from it provided the deeply sampled blood TCRbeta repertoires that made up the dataset. The repertoires were released in a freely available public database intended as a resource for research on the immune response to SARS-CoV-2. Where available, HLA class I and class II types were obtained from metadata supplied by the sample provider rather than from assay-based typing. The prospective study material was composed of cDNA or gDNA derived from T cells, B-cell-depleted T cells, or PBMCs. Samples were obtained from the ongoing ImmuneRACE study (first 160 participants) and from 1,254 subjects provided by 6 global collaborators. A de-identified subject ID, COVID-19 status, age in years and sex were almost always included in the sample metadata.

Here is what the overall study found, with its caveats: The quantity of clinical and demographic metadata differed by source and by participant and was supplied without curation.

One collaborating source in Seattle enrolled patients while the patients were actively infected and followed the patients over time throughout the course of disease. Whole blood was collected in K2EDTA tubes by collaborating institutions according to the institutions' own protocols. Collaborator samples were shipped for TCRbeta analysis as frozen whole blood, isolated PBMCs, or DNA extracted from either sample type. The immunoSEQ Assay, a bias-controlled multiplex PCR, was used to amplify TCRbeta CDR3 regions from genomic DNA. In the paper's pipeline: The number of nucleated cells in each sample was estimated by amplification of reference gene primers within the assay. To quantify the absolute abundance of each unique TCRbeta CDR3 rearrangement, sequence reads were collapsed and filtered. For each sample, productive Simpson clonality was calculated as the square root of Simpson's diversity index across productive rearrangements. The table was pulled from immuneACCESS by TCRdb, which kept in-frame rearrangements only. Such tables lose some clones; where checked, under half of the loss comes from unresolved V genes, and the rest has no known cause. That table gives V, J and clone size, and the DNA gave D and trimming. For this sample there are about 200,000 clones; around nine tenths appear just once. The top ten clonotypes cover 15% to 20% of the sample.

Points on this clone: This clone's antigen is unknown. No base-level quality is on record; no much larger clone is a single base apart.

This TCR was recovered from a man aged 50-60 years with COVID-19, enrolled during active disease. Sequenced: peripheral blood.

CDR3 region: CASSYTENTGELFF. The nucleotide sequence is TGTGCCAGCTCGTACACAGAGAACACCGGGGAGCTGTTTTTT. The sequence links TRBV18 to TRBJ2-2; there is no confident call for the D gene. The germline V gene sets CDR1 to KGHSH and CDR2 to LQKENI. V drops 6 bases and J drops 1 base, leaving 9 bases in between. Spanning cysteine to phenylalanine, the CDR3 consists of 14 amino acids. The kept DNA is CDR3 alone, 42 bases in frame from the first base.